This passage covers 28 T cell receptor beta chains from one sample sequenced in a study of Graves' ophthalmopathy and Graves' hyperthyroidism (dated by TCRdb to 2016 to 2019). For sequencing, an Illumina HiSeq 2000 was employed. For repertoire sequencing, TCR beta CDR3 regions were amplified from RNA transcripts. A first-round RT-PCR used HTBI primers with the Qiagen OneStep RT-PCR kit, followed by a second-round multiplex PCR, size selection and purification. TCRdb's own reprocessing of the public reads used fastp at Q25 and MiXCR and kept productive beta chains. Identical CDR3 proteins give one entry, which carries the most common genes and DNA. This sample is represented by 300,000 to 400,000 distinct CDR3 sequences; roughly 15% of them were singletons. 9% to 15% of the sample is in the top ten clones. The sequenced sample was peripheral blood. The receptors come from an adult man with Graves' ophthalmopathy.

The genes are TRBV9 and TRBJ2-1, with D perhaps matching TRBD1 or TRBD2 (6 bases each). There are 16 residues in the CDR3. In germline, CDR1 is SGDLS, CDR2 YYNGEE. Trimming took 4 bases from V and 2 from J, leaving 16 bases between them. The CDR3 loop is CASSLQTGRPYNEQFF. The DNA for the CDR3 is TGTGCCAGCAGCTTACAAACAGGGAGGCCCTACAATGAGCAGTTCTTC. The entire variable domain, with the rest obtained from reference TRBV9 and TRBJ2-1, is as follows: DSGVTQTPKHLITATGQRVTLRCSPRSGDLSVYWYQQSLDQGLQFLIQYYNGEERAKGNILERFSAQQFPDLHSELNLSSLELGDSALYFCASSLQTGRPYNEQFFGPGTRLTVL.

The sample holds many counts of this clonotype. The chain links TRBV12-3 or TRBV12-4 to TRBJ2-5; the match to TRBD2 covers 7 bases. CDR3 length equals 16 residues. The V and J ends lost 1 base and 4 bases, in that order; junction bases with no gene match: 9. The CDR3 protein is CASSLVGGGSTETQYF. CDR3 nucleotide sequence: TGTGCCAGCAGTTTAGTAGGCGGCGGGAGTACAGAGACCCAGTACTTC.

This clonotype has at least ten counts. The junction and the germline gene differ at one end; a read error may be behind it. The chain joins TRBV2 to TRBJ2-5; D is tentatively TRBD1 or TRBD2 (5 bases each). In germline, CDR1 is SNHLY, CDR2 FYNNEI. This CDR3 is 13 amino acids long. The CDR3 sequence is CASSEAGRETQYF. The CDR3 bases are TGTGCCAGCAGTGAAGCGGGCAGGGAGACCCAATACTTC.

In its sample, this clonotype was seen many times. The genes are TRBV20-1 and TRBJ1-1; weak D call: TRBD1 (5 bases). The CDR3 runs 14 residues. The germline V gene encodes CDR1 DFQATT and CDR2 SNEGSKA (reference sequence). Trimming removed 6 bases from V and 1 base from J, with 15 bases in between. The CDR3, as DNA: TGCAGTGCCAAGCGGACGGGGGAGAACACTGAAGCTTTCTTT. It encodes CSAKRTGENTEAFF.

This clonotype showed up many times. The chain carries TRBV5-1 and TRBJ2-7; TRBD2 matches at 8 bases. The CDR3 extends over 15 amino acids. CDR1 and CDR2 (germline): SGHRS, YFSETQ. The trim removed 1 base at V and 5 bases at J, leaving 8 bases unmatched. The CDR3 reads CASSLTGGPDNEQYF. Here the CDR3 DNA reads TGCGCCAGCAGCTTGACGGGAGGGCCTGACAACGAGCAGTACTTC. Using reference TRBV5-1 and TRBJ2-7 for the parts outside the CDR3, the full variable domain is KAGVTQTPRYLIKTRGQQVTLSCSPISGHRSVSWYQQTPGQGLQFLFEYFSETQRNKGNFPGRFSGRQFSNSRSEMNVSTLELGDSALYLCASSLTGGPDNEQYFGPGTRLTVT.

The table lists this clonotype with many counts. The chain recombines TRBV7-2 with TRBJ1-5; TRBD1 agrees at 9 bases. V lost 6 bases, J lost 6 bases, and 9 bases stayed unmatched. The CDR3 length is 15 residues. Per the germline V gene, CDR1 is SGHTA and CDR2 is FQGNSA. CDR3 nucleotides: TGTGCCAGCAGACGTGGACAGGGGCCGGGTCAGCCCCAGCATTTT. Translation gives CASRRGQGPGQPQHF.

Regarding this clonotype: Lacking the conserved final phenylalanine or tryptophan, this CDR3 likely reflects a read error. The V call is TRBV7-2, the J call TRBJ1-1; TRBD1 aligns across 9 bases. Germline V gene lookup returns CDR1 SGHTA and CDR2 FQGNSA. The CDR3 length is 15 residues. In DNA, the CDR3 is TGTGCCAGCAGACCACCGGGACAGGGACCCACTGGAGCTTTCATT. Encoded protein: CASRPPGQGPTGAFI.

The table lists this clonotype with many counts. This chain connects TRBV4-1 to TRBJ2-5, with 7 bases matching TRBD1. CDR3 length: 16 amino acids. Trimming cost V 0 bases and J 1 base; bases outside gene matches: 5. Germline CDR1 and CDR2: MGHRA and YSYEKL. The CDR3 is CASSQEPPGGQETQYF. The DNA for the CDR3 is TGCGCCAGCAGCCAAGAGCCCCCAGGGGGCCAAGAGACCCAGTACTTC.

This clonotype was observed at least ten times. The rearrangement uses TRBV13 and TRBJ1-2; D not resolved. This CDR3 spans 13 amino acids. V lost 3 bases to trimming and J lost 4 bases, with 9 bases between them. The germline V gene has CDR1 PRHDT and CDR2 FYEKMQ (reference sequence). The CDR3 nucleotides read TGTGCCAGCAGCTTCGGGCAGTCCTATGGCTACACCTTC. This codes for CASSFGQSYGYTF.

In this sample, this clonotype turned up many times. The chain recombines TRBV24-1 with TRBJ2-2, with a possible D match to TRBD1 (6 bases). This CDR3 contains 14 residues. Germline V gene data show CDR1 as KGHDR and CDR2 as SFDVKD. With 5 bases removed from V and 4 bases from J, the gap between germline ends came to 10 bases. The CDR3: CATSVGAGTGELFF. The CDR3 DNA follows: TGTGCCACCAGTGTGGGGGCAGGCACCGGGGAGCTGTTTTTT.

This clonotype was counted many times. This sequence joins TRBV29-1 and TRBJ1-6, with 10 bases matching TRBD1. The CDR3 covers 13 residues. J lost 8 bases, V lost 7 bases, and 5 bases had no gene match. Germline V gene data show CDR1 as SQVTM and CDR2 as ANQGSEA. The DNA of the CDR3 is TGCAGCGCCTCGACAGGGGGCGATTCACCCCTCCACTTT. Encoded protein: CSASTGGDSPLHF.

This clonotype was recorded at least ten times. The V and J genes are TRBV19 and TRBJ1-5; D is unresolved. The CDR3 consists of 13 residues. Trimming left V 1 base short and J 3 bases short, with 4 bases between. Germline V gene sequence: CDR1 LNHDA, CDR2 SQIVND (reference sequence). The CDR3 reads CASSIVPNQPQHF. Here the CDR3 DNA reads TGTGCCAGTAGTATAGTACCCAATCAGCCCCAGCATTTT.

This clonotype appeared once. The chain has TRBV28 and TRBJ2-7; 10 bases map to TRBD1. The ends lost 5 bases at V and 2 bases at J; junction bases unmatched: 6. In germline, CDR1 is MDHEN, CDR2 SYDVKM. The CDR3 has 15 residues. The CDR3 bases are TGTGCCAGCAGTCCCCTGGGGACAGGGGCCTACGAGCAGTACTTC. This translates into CASSPLGTGAYEQYF.

The table lists this clonotype with many counts. The chain combines TRBV20-1 with TRBJ2-5; the D gene is possibly TRBD2 (6 bases). Germline assignment: CDR1 DFQATT and CDR2 SNEGSKA (reference sequence). The germline V and J ends were trimmed by 5 bases and 2 bases, with 18 bases remaining between them. The CDR3 runs 15 residues. In DNA form, the CDR3 reads TGCAGTGCTGGGAAAATTACTAGCAGTCAAGAGACCCAGTACTTC. Encoded protein: CSAGKITSSQETQYF.

Ten or more counts support this clonotype. This chain uses TRBV6-2 or TRBV6-3 with TRBJ2-7, with 10 bases lining up with TRBD2. CDR1 is MNHEY, CDR2 SVGEGT, per germline. V shed 6 bases and J 7 bases; nucleotides not matched to a gene: 15. CDR3 size: 16 residues. The CDR3 bases are TGTGCCAGCAGCACTCCCGTCACTAGCGGGGAATATGAGCAGTACTTC. Protein product: CASSTPVTSGEYEQYF.

This clonotype was seen ten or more times. The J gene is TRBJ2-5, the V gene TRBV7-1, with 9 positions matching TRBD2. TRBV7-1 counts as an open reading frame of uncertain function. CDR3 length: 21 amino acids. Trimming removed 3 bases from V and 5 bases from J; junction bases left unmatched: 25. The CDR3 spells CASSSTFATSGARRSRETQYF. CDR3 in DNA: TGTGCCAGCAGCTCGACCTTCGCGACTAGCGGAGCCCGACGTTCCAGGGAGACCCAGTACTTC.

This clonotype was observed many times. The genes are TRBV15 and TRBJ2-1, with D unresolved. The germline V gene encodes CDR1 LNHNV and CDR2 YYDKDF (reference sequence). The length of the CDR3 is 17 residues. V was cut by 0 bases and J by 0 bases, with 12 bases left in between. The CDR3 is CATSRDLIPNSYNEQFF. CDR3 DNA: TGTGCCACCAGCAGAGATCTAATCCCTAACTCCTACAATGAGCAGTTCTTC.

The V gene is TRBV12-3 or TRBV12-4, the J gene TRBJ1-3, with TRBD1 matching 8 bases. V was pared by 4 bases and J by 0 bases, with 5 bases of the junction left unmatched. The CDR3 sequence is 16 residues long. CDR3 sequence (DNA): TGTGCCAGCAGTTCGACTACAGGGGGCTCTGGAAACACCATATATTTT. It translates to CASSSTTGGSGNTIYF.

This clonotype was recorded at least ten times. The rearrangement uses TRBV29-1 and TRBJ1-5; the D gene is possibly TRBD1 (6 bases). This CDR3 is built from 13 residues. CDR1 SQVTM and CDR2 ANQGSEA come from the germline V gene. Trimming removed 4 bases from V and 5 bases from J, with 12 bases in between. CDR3 protein: CSVGGGADQPQHF. The CDR3 nucleotides are TGCAGCGTTGGGGGGGGGGCAGATCAGCCCCAGCATTTT. Filled out from reference TRBV29-1 and TRBJ1-5, the complete variable domain reads SAVISQKPSRDICQRGTSLTIQCQVDSQVTMMFWYRQQPGQSLTLIATANQGSEATYESGFVIDKFPISRPNLTFSTLTVSNMSPEDSSIYLCSVGGGADQPQHFGDGTRLSIL.

The chain uses TRBV20-1 and TRBJ2-2; 10 nucleotides agree with TRBD2. The V gene's germline CDR1 is DFQATT and CDR2 SNEGSKA (reference sequence). The CDR3 length is 14 residues. Trimming removed 6 bases from V and 5 bases from J; junction bases left unmatched: 6. The CDR3: CSAEAGGQTGELFF. The CDR3 DNA sequence: TGCAGTGCGGAAGCGGGGGGGCAGACCGGGGAGCTGTTTTTT.

This clonotype has at least ten counts. This CDR3 is CASSPRTGTGVYEQYF. The CDR3 bases are TGTGCCAGCAGTCCACGCACCGGGACAGGGGTTTACGAGCAGTACTTC. This sequence joins TRBV27 and TRBJ2-7; 10 bases line up with TRBD1. The CDR3 loop spans 16 amino acids. CDR1 is MNHEY, CDR2 SMNVEV, per germline (reference sequence). The J segment lost 4 bases and the V segment lost 5 bases, leaving 11 bases of the junction unmatched.

In this sample, this clonotype turned up many times. The CDR3 region is CASSGGGTSGSVAQYF. The DNA for the CDR3 is TGTGCCAGCAGCGGGGGGGGGACTAGCGGGTCCGTGGCCCAGTACTTC. The rearrangement uses TRBV9 and TRBJ2-5, with 12 bases fitting TRBD2. The CDR3 extends over 16 amino acids. V was pared by 3 bases and J by 9 bases, with 12 bases of the junction left unmatched. Germline V gene data show CDR1 as SGDLS and CDR2 as YYNGEE.

Many counts were recorded for this clonotype. The rearrangement uses TRBV30 and TRBJ1-5, with 8 bases aligning to TRBD1. The CDR3 length is 13 residues. J was trimmed by 7 bases and V by 2 bases; bases with no gene match: 4. Germline V CDR1 and CDR2: GTSNPN, SVGIG (reference sequence). Here the CDR3 reads CAWSTRDRQPQHF. The CDR3 nucleotides are TGTGCCTGGAGTACGAGGGACAGGCAGCCCCAGCATTTT.

The table lists this clonotype with many counts. The chain carries TRBV2 and TRBJ2-5; no clear D gene. The germline CDR1 and CDR2 sequences are SNHLY and FYNNEI. Trimming removed 6 bases from V and 5 bases from J, with 13 bases in between. The CDR3 length is 13 residues. The CDR3: CASSGEIEETQYF. The CDR3, as DNA: TGTGCCAGCAGCGGAGAGATAGAGGAGACCCAGTACTTC.

This clonotype was observed at least ten times. The V gene is TRBV12-3 or TRBV12-4, the J gene TRBJ1-2; maybe TRBD1 (6 bases). The CDR3 contains 15 residues. V was clipped by 6 bases and J by 4 bases, with 18 bases between them. CDR3 DNA: TGTGCCAGCAGCGATGGACAGAGCTATTCCTATGGCTACACCTTC. Protein: CASSDGQSYSYGYTF.

This clonotype was counted many times. This chain connects TRBV4-2 to TRBJ1-2; D not certain. The CDR3 is 14 residues long. V was pared by 0 bases and J by 0 bases, with 5 bases between. The germline CDR1 and CDR2 sequences are LGHNA and YNFKEQ. CDR3 DNA sequence: TGTGCCAGCAGCCAAGATTCTTCTAACTATGGCTACACCTTC. This translates into CASSQDSSNYGYTF.

This clonotype was counted ten times or more. The V call is TRBV25-1, the J call TRBJ1-5; D may be TRBD1 (6 bases). Germline V gives CDR1 MGHDK, CDR2 SYGVNS. Deletions cut 5 bases from V and 6 bases from J, with 11 bases between. The CDR3 covers 13 residues. The DNA of the CDR3 is TGTGCCAGCAGTCAACAGGGCGGTCAGCCCCAGCATTTT. This encodes CASSQQGGQPQHF.

About this clonotype itself: A much bigger clone sits one base away, suggesting this may be a read error. The CDR3 is CASSPRRGLTNEQYF. The CDR3 nucleotides read TGTGCCAGCAGCCCCCGTCGGGGACTAACAAACGAGCAGTACTTC. V is TRBV7-3 and J is TRBJ2-7; TRBD2 aligns across 7 bases. This CDR3 is built from 15 residues. Unmatched junction bases numbered 12, after V lost 5 bases and J lost 5 bases. Germline V gives CDR1 SGHTA, CDR2 FQGTGA.